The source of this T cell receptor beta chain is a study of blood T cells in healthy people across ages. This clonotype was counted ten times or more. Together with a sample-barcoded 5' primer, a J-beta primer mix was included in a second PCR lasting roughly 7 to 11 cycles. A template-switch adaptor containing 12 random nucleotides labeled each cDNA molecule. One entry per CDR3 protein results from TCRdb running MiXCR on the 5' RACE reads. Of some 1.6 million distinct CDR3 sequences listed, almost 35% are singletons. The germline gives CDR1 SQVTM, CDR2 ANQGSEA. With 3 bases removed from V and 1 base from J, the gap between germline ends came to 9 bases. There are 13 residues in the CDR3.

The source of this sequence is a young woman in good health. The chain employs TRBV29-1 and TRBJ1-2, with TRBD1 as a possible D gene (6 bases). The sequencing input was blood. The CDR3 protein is CSVDRTDNYGYTF. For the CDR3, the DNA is TGCAGCGTTGACCGGACAGATAACTATGGCTACACCTTC.